This T cell receptor beta chain was found in a study of T-cell memory formation after mild COVID-19. The overall study: There were largely donor-specific TCR clusters.

The CDR3 consists of 19 residues. Looked up from germline, CDR1 is LNHDA and CDR2 is SQIVND (reference sequence). J lost 5 bases, V lost 5 bases, and 20 bases had no gene match. Regarding the study as a whole: Some responding clones appeared in pre-infection memory, suggesting cross-reactive memory joined.

A note on this clonotype: The antigen is undetermined.

Barcoded TCR alpha and TCR beta cDNA libraries with UMIs came from 5'RACE using constant-segment primers. TCRdb ran MiXCR on the 5' RACE reads and lists one entry per CDR3 protein. This sample has about 410,000 distinct CDR3 sequences, with 23% found just once. The TCR was taken from an adult woman who had mild COVID-19 (a few samples of this study predate the infection). Cell type and time point are not known. The chain joins TRBV19 to TRBJ2-5, with TRBD2 matching over 10 bases. The material sequenced was PBMCs or a T cell subset sorted from them (not recorded which). CDR3 sequence: CASSVQGLLAGARYETQYF. CDR3 sequence (DNA): TGTGCCAGTAGTGTACAGGGCTTGCTAGCGGGAGCTCGGTATGAGACCCAGTACTTC.